The following is a TCR beta chain sequence with its context. As yet, its antigen is unknown. Germline CDR1 is SGHNT and CDR2 is YENEEA. V trimming: 1 base; J trimming: 6 bases; junction bases outside the gene matches: 0. The CDR3 runs to 14 residues. This sample stems from a study of T-cell memory formation after mild COVID-19. Study results and caveats: CD4+ clones that contracted lay mainly in CM and EM; CD8+ ones lay in EMRA. Later expanders leaned CD4+, whereas clones that contracted between day 15 and 85 were balanced CD4/CD8.

TCRdb fed the 5' RACE reads into MiXCR, producing one record per CDR3 protein. The table has about 180,000 distinct CDR3 sequences, less than 20% seen once; the top ten hold roughly 3.7%. This TCR was recovered from a man younger than 30 who had mild COVID-19 (a few samples of this study predate the infection). Cell type and time point are not known. The J gene is TRBJ2-1, the V gene TRBV11-3; 10 bases map to TRBD1. The sample taken for sequencing was PBMCs or a T cell subset sorted from them (not recorded which). CDR3 sequence (DNA): TGTGCCAGCAGCTTAGGGGACAGGGGCAATGAGCAGTTCTTC. It yields the protein CASSLGDRGNEQFF.